The sequence of this T cell receptor (beta chain) was determined in a study of cytomegalovirus exposure and HLA in healthy donors. Across the whole study: The 90 to 150 validation repertoires were produced on the same platform as the 650 to 800 repertoires of the first cohort. This was reported in a later analysis. Points from the study as a whole: High sensitivity and specificity were reportedly achieved when the classifier diagnosed cytomegalovirus status.

Deletions cut 5 bases from V and 5 bases from J, with 20 bases between. The germline CDR1 and CDR2 sequences are KGHSH and LQKENI. The CDR3 is 16 amino acids. As to this clone: The target antigen is unknown.

Measured with immunoSEQ multiplex PCR; TCRdb has only the in-frame clones, and not every one. This sample has 300,000 to 450,000 clones, with roughly 85% found just once. The sequenced sample consisted of PBMCs. The receptor was isolated from a young woman in good health and CMV-seronegative. J is TRBJ2-3 and V is TRBV18, with D tentatively TRBD2 (5 bases). CDR3 sequence: CASSNLDSGGGDTQYF. CDR3 in DNA: TGTGCCAGCTCAAACCTGGACTCCGGAGGTGGAGATACGCAGTATTTT.